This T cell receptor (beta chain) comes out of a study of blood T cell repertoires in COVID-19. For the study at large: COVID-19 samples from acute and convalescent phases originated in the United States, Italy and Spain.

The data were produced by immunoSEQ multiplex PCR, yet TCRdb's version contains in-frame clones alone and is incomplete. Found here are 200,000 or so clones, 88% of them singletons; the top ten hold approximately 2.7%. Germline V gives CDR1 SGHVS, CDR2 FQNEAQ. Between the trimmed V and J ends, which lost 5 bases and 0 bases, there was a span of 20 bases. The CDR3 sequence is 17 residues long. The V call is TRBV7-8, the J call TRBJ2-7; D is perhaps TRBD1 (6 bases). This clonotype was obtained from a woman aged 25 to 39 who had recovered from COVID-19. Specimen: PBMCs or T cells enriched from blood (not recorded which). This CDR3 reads CASSPRRVGAPSYEQYF. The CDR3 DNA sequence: TGTGCCAGCAGCCCACGGCGGGTGGGGGCCCCCTCCTACGAGCAGTACTTC.